These 29 T cell receptor beta chains share one sample of origin, sequenced in a study of vaccination and CD4 T cells after COVID-19. Antigen specificity for these receptors is unknown. Cultured CD4+ T cells had their DNA profiled by the Oncomine TCR Beta short-read assay. Investigators obtained genomic DNA by extraction from cultured CD4+ T cells. TCRdb processed the PCR reads anew with MiXCR; each CDR3 protein has one entry. The sample lists about 10,000 distinct CDR3 sequences; roughly 34% were seen once. The treatment denotes: roughly 11-day PBMC culture with coronavirus spike peptide pools or control peptides (ViraFEST assay). From the unexposed donor, CD4+ T cells were collected ahead of the COVID-19 pandemic (2011-2018). What was sequenced was CD4+ T cells from blood, cultured in vitro. All receptors derive from a human donor in good health.

A word on this clonotype: The junction differs from germline at one of its ends, possibly a read error. This chain joins TRBV12-3 or TRBV12-4 and TRBJ2-7, with 10 bases identical to TRBD2. The length of the CDR3 is 14 residues. The CDR3 sequence: CASNLRAGGNEQYF. The CDR3 DNA sequence: TGTGCCAGCAATTTAAGAGCGGGAGGGAACGAGCAGTACTTC.

This clonotype was detected only a few times. The V gene is TRBV6-4, the J gene TRBJ1-2, with D hard to call. This CDR3 is built from 15 residues. The germline V gene encodes CDR1 MRHNA and CDR2 SNTAGT. Between the trimmed V and J ends, which lost 0 bases and 8 bases, there was a span of 16 bases. The CDR3 DNA follows: TGTGCCAGCAGTGACTCCCAAGGAGGTTCGGGGGGCTACACCTTC. Encoded protein: CASSDSQGGSGGYTF.

This chain connects TRBV20-1 to TRBJ1-1; D call uncertain. Germline V gene lookup returns CDR1 DFQATT and CDR2 SNEGSKA (reference sequence). V was clipped by 3 bases and J by 5 bases, with 10 bases between them. There are 12 residues in the CDR3. The CDR3, as DNA: TGCAGTGCTAGGGTTGGAAGTACTGAAGCTTTCTTT. As protein: CSARVGSTEAFF.

The chain uses TRBV11-2 and TRBJ1-1; D is unclear. The CDR3 extends over 12 amino acids. V was clipped by 1 base and J by 8 bases, with 8 bases between them. Germline CDR1 is SGHAT and CDR2 is FQNNGV. DNA for the CDR3: TGTGCCAGCAGCTTAGGGCCGGGCGAAGCTTTCTTT. It codes for CASSLGPGEAFF.

The chain joins TRBV2 to TRBJ2-2; D may be TRBD1 or TRBD2 (5 bases each). Germline lookup yields CDR1 SNHLY and CDR2 FYNNEI. The CDR3 runs 11 residues. Trimming cost V 8 bases and J 5 bases, with 6 bases left between them. Here the CDR3 DNA reads TGTGCCAGCGGGGGTACCGGGGAGCTGTTTTTT. Translation gives CASGGTGELFF.

V gene TRBV14 combines with J gene TRBJ1-1; a possible D gene is TRBD1 (6 bases). V shed 5 bases and J shed 8 bases, with 15 bases lying between them. The CDR3 runs 13 residues. Germline-derived CDR1 and CDR2 are SGHDN and FVKESK. CDR3 amino acids: CASSLVGGAEAFF. The CDR3 DNA is TGTGCCAGCAGCTTGGTAGGGGGAGCCGAAGCTTTCTTT.

The chain uses TRBV6-2 or TRBV6-3 and TRBJ1-5; 8 positions match TRBD1. Unmatched junction bases numbered 11, after V lost 6 bases and J lost 10 bases. Per germline, CDR1 MNHEY and CDR2 SVGEGT. This CDR3 spans 14 amino acids. The CDR3 DNA reads as TGTGCCAGCAGCCTAGGGACAGGATCTTCCCCCCAGCATTTT. Protein product: CASSLGTGSSPQHF.

This chain links TRBV7-9 with TRBJ2-3; D could derive from TRBD1 or TRBD2 (5 bases each). CDR3 size: 17 residues. Germline V gene data show CDR1 as SEHNR and CDR2 as FQNEAQ (reference sequence). Trimming cost V 5 bases and J 0 bases, with 18 bases left between them. The DNA of the CDR3 is TGTGCCAGCAGCCCCGGCTGGGACGAACCTAGCACAGATACGCAGTATTTT. As protein: CASSPGWDEPSTDTQYF.

This sequence joins TRBV7-2 and TRBJ2-1, with D hard to call. The CDR3 contains 14 residues. The ends were cut back, 2 bases at V and 9 bases at J, with 14 bases in the middle. Germline CDR1 and CDR2: SGHTA and FQGNSA. CDR3 amino acids: CASSLRSQLGEQFF. The CDR3 nucleotides read TGTGCCAGCAGCTTAAGGAGTCAACTGGGTGAGCAGTTCTTC.

The V gene is TRBV27, the J gene TRBJ2-7; 10 bases match TRBD2. V shed 5 bases, J shed 6 bases, and the junction held 10 bases outside the gene matches. The CDR3 is 15 residues long. Germline V gives CDR1 MNHEY, CDR2 SMNVEV (reference sequence). In nucleotides, the CDR3 is TGTGCCAGCAGTCTATTTACTAGCGGGATGGGCGAGCAGTACTTC. This translates into CASSLFTSGMGEQYF.

The CDR3 reads CASSEIRGGSQHF. The CDR3 region has the DNA TGTGCCAGCAGTGAAATCCGCGGGGGGTCCCAGCATTTT. The chain couples TRBV6-1 to TRBJ1-5; the D gene is possibly TRBD1 (5 bases). Germline-derived CDR1 and CDR2 are MNHNS and SASEGT. Trimming shortened V by 2 bases and J by 11 bases, and 13 bases separated the two germline ends. The CDR3 sequence is 13 residues long.

This clonotype was seen only a few times. The chain couples TRBV7-2 to TRBJ2-3, with 7 bases that match TRBD1. The length of the CDR3 is 14 residues. Germline CDR1 is SGHTA and CDR2 is FQGNSA. J gave up 4 bases and V 5 bases, and 6 bases lay outside the gene matches. The CDR3 nucleotides read TGTGCCAGCAGCCCGGGACAGAGGGCAGATACGCAGTATTTT. It yields the protein CASSPGQRADTQYF.

This rearrangement joins TRBV27 to TRBJ1-2; 9 positions match TRBD1. The trim removed 5 bases at V and 0 bases at J, leaving 10 bases unmatched. This CDR3 is 17 amino acids long. From germline, CDR1 is MNHEY and CDR2 SMNVEV (reference sequence). This CDR3 is CASSPDGTGSSNYGYTF. The CDR3 bases are TGTGCCAGCAGTCCGGATGGGACAGGGTCTTCTAACTATGGCTACACCTTC.

The chain employs TRBV29-1 and TRBJ2-7; D possibly matches TRBD1 or TRBD2 (6 bases each). The CDR3 covers 16 residues. CDR1 and CDR2 (germline): SQVTM, ANQGSEA. V dropped 1 base and J dropped 3 bases, with 19 bases sitting between them. Written as DNA, the CDR3 is TGCAGCGTTGAAGGGGGTCACGGGGGCGCTTTCTACGAGCAGTACTTC. This encodes CSVEGGHGGAFYEQYF.

Within the sample, this clonotype is medium-sized (0.01 to 0.1%). The chain couples TRBV7-3 to TRBJ1-1; D is perhaps TRBD1 (6 bases). This CDR3 is 13 amino acids long. V was pared by 6 bases and J by 6 bases, with 14 bases between. The germline V gene has CDR1 SGHTA and CDR2 FQGTGA. The CDR3 DNA is TGTGCCAGCAGACCTGACAGGCTTTCTGAAGCTTTCTTT. Residues: CASRPDRLSEAFF. The full variable domain, rest sourced from reference TRBV7-3 and TRBJ1-1, is GAGVSQTPSNKVTEKGKYVELRCDPISGHTALYWYRQSLGQGPEFLIYFQGTGAADDSGLPNDRFFAVRPEGSVSTLKIQRTERGDSAVYLCASRPDRLSEAFFGQGTRLTVV.

J is TRBJ2-5 and V is TRBV20-1; D perhaps matches TRBD2 (6 bases). From germline, CDR1 is DFQATT and CDR2 SNEGSKA (reference sequence). Trimming took off 1 base at V and 0 bases at J, with 6 bases between the two ends. This CDR3 has 13 amino acids. The CDR3 DNA reads as TGCAGTGCTAGAGGGACTAACCAAGAGACCCAGTACTTC. It specifies CSARGTNQETQYF.

In its sample, this clonotype was seen a few times. This chain uses TRBV7-2 with TRBJ1-2, with D possibly matching TRBD1 (5 bases). This CDR3 is built from 12 residues. The germline gives CDR1 SGHTA, CDR2 FQGNSA. The ends were cut back, 5 bases at V and 4 bases at J, with 8 bases in the middle. The CDR3 is CASSQGTYGYTF. In nucleotides, the CDR3 is TGTGCCAGCAGCCAGGGAACCTATGGCTACACCTTC.

The chain joins TRBV18 to TRBJ1-5; 8 bases agree with TRBD1. The germline CDR1 and CDR2 sequences are KGHSH and LQKENI. The length of the CDR3 is 16 residues. V shed 3 bases, J shed 2 bases, and the junction held 6 bases outside the gene matches. The CDR3 region has the DNA TGTGCCAGCTCACCGAGACAGGGACAGGGCAATCAGCCCCAGCATTTT. As protein: CASSPRQGQGNQPQHF.

This clonotype was detected only a few times. The chain carries TRBV6-1 and TRBJ2-6; D may be TRBD1 or TRBD2 (5 bases each). The germline V and J ends were trimmed by 4 bases and 0 bases, with 13 bases remaining between them. Germline CDR1 and CDR2: MNHNS and SASEGT. The CDR3 is 17 residues long. CDR3 amino acids: CASSGAGTRSGANVLTF. The DNA for the CDR3 is TGTGCCAGCAGTGGGGCCGGGACCCGCTCTGGGGCCAACGTCCTGACTTTC.

The chain joins TRBV6-4 to TRBJ2-1; weak D call: TRBD1 (5 bases). V dropped 7 bases and J dropped 0 bases, with 13 bases sitting between them. This CDR3 region has 15 residues. CDR1 is MRHNA, CDR2 SNTAGT, per germline. The CDR3 spells CASKLQESSYNEQFF. The CDR3 DNA reads as TGTGCCAGCAAATTACAGGAGAGCTCCTACAATGAGCAGTTCTTC.

The rearrangement links TRBV20-1 to TRBJ2-7; TRBD1 is a possible D gene (7 bases). CDR1 is DFQATT, CDR2 SNEGSKA, per germline (reference sequence). Trimming pared 3 bases from V and 3 bases from J, leaving 15 bases between. This CDR3 comprises 14 residues. The CDR3 sequence is CSASFQGGFYEQYF. The CDR3, as DNA: TGCAGTGCTAGTTTCCAGGGGGGATTCTACGAGCAGTACTTC.

The V and J genes are TRBV2 and TRBJ1-2, with D tentatively TRBD1 (6 bases). Germline CDR1 and CDR2: SNHLY and FYNNEI. The V end lost 1 base, the J end lost 4 bases, and 19 bases lay between the germline ends. The CDR3 is 17 residues long. The CDR3 nucleotides are TGTGCCAGCAGTGAAGGAGTGGGGGCAGGGGTTGGCTATGGCTACACCTTC. Protein sequence: CASSEGVGAGVGYGYTF.

This clonotype has only a few counts. The chain is built from TRBV6-1 and TRBJ1-5; a possible D gene is TRBD1 (6 bases). Trimming left V 4 bases short and J 6 bases short, with 13 bases between. Per the germline V gene, CDR1 is MNHNS and CDR2 is SASEGT. The CDR3 is 14 residues long. The CDR3 protein is CASSAGGGLQPQHF. In DNA form, the CDR3 reads TGTGCCAGCAGTGCAGGAGGGGGACTTCAGCCCCAGCATTTT.

The rearrangement joins TRBV6-1 to TRBJ2-3; D is perhaps TRBD2 (5 bases). V lost 7 bases, J lost 7 bases, and 18 bases lay in between. This CDR3 is 14 amino acids long. The germline gives CDR1 MNHNS, CDR2 SASEGT. CDR3 residues: CASTGSRGFYTQYF. As DNA, the CDR3 is TGTGCCAGCACGGGGAGTCGTGGATTTTATACGCAGTATTTT.

In its sample, this clonotype was seen a few times. The rearrangement uses TRBV6-2 or TRBV6-3 and TRBJ2-7; no reliable D call. CDR1 is MNHEY and CDR2 is SVGEGT in the germline V gene. The V gene lost 2 bases and the J gene lost 6 bases, with 5 bases spanning the gap. The CDR3 length is 11 residues. The chain's CDR3 is CASSYVAEQYF. In DNA, the CDR3 is TGTGCCAGCAGTTACGTCGCCGAGCAGTACTTC.

In its sample, this clonotype was seen a few times. The chain recombines TRBV28 with TRBJ2-5; D not certain. The CDR3 consists of 13 residues. Germline lookup yields CDR1 MDHEN and CDR2 SYDVKM. V was cut by 6 bases and J by 1 base, with 9 bases left in between. The CDR3 coding sequence is TGTGCCAGCAGCCATAGCTTCCAAGAGACCCAGTACTTC. This sequence encodes CASSHSFQETQYF.

This clonotype was counted only a few times. J is TRBJ1-5 and V is TRBV7-2, with D unclear. CDR1 SGHTA and CDR2 FQGNSA come from the germline V gene. The CDR3 sequence is 13 residues long. The V gene lost 3 bases and the J gene lost 2 bases, with 5 bases spanning the gap. CDR3 amino acids: CASSFQGNQPQHF. The CDR3 DNA sequence: TGTGCCAGCAGCTTCCAGGGCAATCAGCCCCAGCATTTT.

The CDR3 nucleotides read TGCGCCAGCAGCCACACACTAGCGGGGCACTACGAGCAGTACTTC. Translation: CASSHTLAGHYEQYF. The chain uses TRBV4-3 and TRBJ2-7; 10 nucleotides align to TRBD2. With V trimmed by 3 bases and J by 3 bases, 5 bases remained unmatched. The V gene's germline CDR1 is LGHNA and CDR2 YSLEER. The CDR3 runs 15 residues.

This clonotype was detected only a few times. Here the CDR3 reads CASSRTGTYEQYF. CDR3 in DNA: TGTGCCAGCAGTCGGACAGGGACGTACGAGCAGTACTTC. The chain is built from TRBV6-2 or TRBV6-3 and TRBJ2-7, with 8 bases matching TRBD1. Germline values: CDR1 MNHEY, CDR2 SVGEGT. This CDR3 region has 13 residues. V trimming: 5 bases; J trimming: 4 bases; junction bases outside the gene matches: 4.